The entry below describes one TCR beta chain. The antigen is undetermined. This CDR3 comprises 13 residues. CDR1 and CDR2 from the germline V gene are WSHSY and SAAADI. J lost 6 bases, V lost 6 bases, and 4 bases had no gene match. The source of the sample is a study of T cell responses to AZD1222 COVID-19 vaccine. Whole-study results and caveats: Baseline seropositives among AZD1222 recipients totaled only 5 to 7. Regions left unmutated in variants are reportedly the target of nearly half of spike-specific TCRs.

This table comes from immunoSEQ multiplex PCR, and its TCRdb copy is limited to in-frame clones, with some not included. The sample gives 120,000 to 150,000 clones, 88% of which show up once; around 3.1% is in the top ten. This chain links TRBV10-2 with TRBJ2-7, with 11 bases aligning to TRBD2. This TCR came from an adult who received the AZD1222 COVID-19 vaccine. This sample comprised peripheral blood, obtained 28 days after the second AZD1222 dose. CDR3: CASRLAGAREQYF. The CDR3 DNA follows: TGCGCCAGCAGACTAGCGGGAGCCCGCGAGCAGTACTTC.